This TCR beta chain was sequenced during a study of blood T cell repertoires in COVID-19. Study-wide context: The United States, Italy and Spain provided the acute and convalescent COVID-19 samples. Nucleic acid was either cDNA or gDNA, and it came from T cells, B-cell-depleted T cells, or PBMCs.

Germline lookup yields CDR1 LGHNA and CDR2 YSLEER. Trimming removed 3 bases from V and 1 base from J; junction bases left unmatched: 9. This CDR3 is 17 amino acids long. Using immunoSEQ multiplex PCR, the repertoire was profiled, and TCRdb retains in-frame clones only, with some absent. Among approximately 350,000 clones listed, about four fifths were seen once. The TCR comes from a man aged 25 to 40 with active or convalescent COVID-19. This rearrangement joins TRBV4-3 to TRBJ2-1; TRBD2 matches at 7 bases. The sequenced material came from peripheral blood. Here the CDR3 DNA reads TGCGCCAGCAGCCAGGGACCAACTAGCGTTTCCTACAATGAGCAGTTCTTC. Protein sequence: CASSQGPTSVSYNEQFF.